This T cell receptor beta chain was obtained from a study of blood T cell repertoires in COVID-19. Background on the study: COVID-19 samples collected from the United States, Italy and Spain covered acute and convalescent phases. T cells, B-cell-depleted T cells, or PBMCs provided the cDNA or gDNA that served as material.

In the original workflow: Amplification from reference gene primers served as the basis for estimated nucleated cell counts. This table comes from immunoSEQ multiplex PCR, and its TCRdb copy is limited to in-frame clones, with some not included. Clonal size and the V and J genes are those of that table, whereas D and trimming came from the DNA. Here the sample spans 95,000 to 100,000 clones, 85% to 95% being singletons. The CDR3 runs 18 residues. Germline lookup yields CDR1 KGHSH and CDR2 LQKENI. With 2 bases clipped from V and 7 bases from J, the junction kept 15 bases outside the gene matches. Sequenced: peripheral blood. The TCR originated in a man in his fifties or sixties with active COVID-19. The chain links TRBV18 to TRBJ2-1; 9 bases line up with TRBD2. CDR3 protein: CASSPIAVLAGSANEQFF. The CDR3 bases are TGTGCCAGCTCACCAATTGCGGTCCTAGCGGGATCAGCGAATGAGCAGTTCTTC.